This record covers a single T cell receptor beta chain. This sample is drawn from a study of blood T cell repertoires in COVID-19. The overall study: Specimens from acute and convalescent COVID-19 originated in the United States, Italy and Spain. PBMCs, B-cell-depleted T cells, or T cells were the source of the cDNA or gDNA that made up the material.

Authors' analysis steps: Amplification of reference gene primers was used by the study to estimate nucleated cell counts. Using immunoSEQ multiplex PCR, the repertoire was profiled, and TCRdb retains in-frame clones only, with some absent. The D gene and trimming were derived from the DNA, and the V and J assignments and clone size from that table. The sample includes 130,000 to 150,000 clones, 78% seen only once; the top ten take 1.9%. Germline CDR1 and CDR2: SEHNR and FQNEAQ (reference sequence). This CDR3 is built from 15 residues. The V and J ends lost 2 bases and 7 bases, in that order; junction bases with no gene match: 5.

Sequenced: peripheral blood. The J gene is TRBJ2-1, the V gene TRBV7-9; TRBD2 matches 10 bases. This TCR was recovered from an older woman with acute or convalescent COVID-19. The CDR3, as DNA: TGTGCCAGCAGCTTAATTAATAGCGGGAGGAATGAGCAGTTCTTC. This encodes CASSLINSGRNEQFF.